This T cell receptor beta chain was obtained from a study of shared T cell receptors in the human thymus. Trimming cost V 7 bases and J 0 bases, with 12 bases left between them. Per germline, CDR1 SQVTM and CDR2 ANQGSEA. This CDR3 comprises 13 residues. This table comes from immunoSEQ multiplex PCR, and its TCRdb copy is limited to in-frame clones, with some not included. Here the sample spans more than 550,000 clones, more than 75% being singletons. The data also belong to a second study, concerning human thymus T cells. As that report states: Thymic and blood repertoires showed apparently biased V and J gene usage.

Sequencing was carried out using thymocytes. The rearrangement uses TRBV29-1 and TRBJ1-1; D might be TRBD1 (6 bases). The TCR originated in a boy less than two years old with a congenital heart defect. The CDR3, as DNA: TGCAGCGCGAAACAGGGCCTGAACACTGAAGCTTTCTTT. This sequence encodes CSAKQGLNTEAFF.